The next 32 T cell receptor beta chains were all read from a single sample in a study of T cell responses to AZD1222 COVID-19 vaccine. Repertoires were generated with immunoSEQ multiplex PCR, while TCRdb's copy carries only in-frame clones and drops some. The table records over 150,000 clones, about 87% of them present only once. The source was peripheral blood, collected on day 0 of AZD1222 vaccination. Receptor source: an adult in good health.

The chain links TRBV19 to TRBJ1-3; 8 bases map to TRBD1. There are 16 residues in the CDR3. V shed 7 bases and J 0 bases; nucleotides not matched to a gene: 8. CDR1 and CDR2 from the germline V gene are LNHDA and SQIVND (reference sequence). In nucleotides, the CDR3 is TGTGCCAGTACCCCTGGGACAGGAACCTCTGGAAACACCATATATTTT. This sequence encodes CASTPGTGTSGNTIYF.

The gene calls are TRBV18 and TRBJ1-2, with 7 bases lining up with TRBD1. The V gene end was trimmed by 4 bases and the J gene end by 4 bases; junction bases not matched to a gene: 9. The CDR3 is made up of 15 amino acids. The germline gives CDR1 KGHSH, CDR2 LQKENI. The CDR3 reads CASSQGQAEIYGYTF. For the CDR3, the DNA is TGTGCCAGCTCACAAGGACAGGCCGAAATCTATGGCTACACCTTC.

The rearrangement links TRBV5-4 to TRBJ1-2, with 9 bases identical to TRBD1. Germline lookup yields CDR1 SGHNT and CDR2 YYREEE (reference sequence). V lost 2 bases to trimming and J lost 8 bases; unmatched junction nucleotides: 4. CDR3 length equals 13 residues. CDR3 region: CASSLQGASGYTF. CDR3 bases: TGTGCCAGCAGCTTACAGGGGGCGTCGGGCTACACCTTC. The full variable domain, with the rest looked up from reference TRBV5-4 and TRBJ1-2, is ETGVTQSPTHLIKTRGQQVTLRCSSQSGHNTVSWYQQALGQGPQFIFQYYREEENGRGNFPPRFSGLQFPNYSSELNVNALELDDSALYLCASSLQGASGYTFGSGTRLTVV.

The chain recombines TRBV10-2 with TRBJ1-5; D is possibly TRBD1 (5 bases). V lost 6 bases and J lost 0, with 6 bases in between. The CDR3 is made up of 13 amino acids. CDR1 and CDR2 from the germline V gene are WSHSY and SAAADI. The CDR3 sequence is CASRDNSNQPQHF. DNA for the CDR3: TGCGCCAGCAGGGACAATAGCAATCAGCCCCAGCATTTT.

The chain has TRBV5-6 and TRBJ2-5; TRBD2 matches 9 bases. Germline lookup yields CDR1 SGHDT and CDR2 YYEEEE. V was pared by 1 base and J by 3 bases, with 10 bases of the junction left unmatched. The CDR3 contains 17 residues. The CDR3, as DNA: TGTGCCAGCAGCTTGATAGCGGGGGAATATTTAAAAGAGACCCAGTACTTC. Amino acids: CASSLIAGEYLKETQYF.

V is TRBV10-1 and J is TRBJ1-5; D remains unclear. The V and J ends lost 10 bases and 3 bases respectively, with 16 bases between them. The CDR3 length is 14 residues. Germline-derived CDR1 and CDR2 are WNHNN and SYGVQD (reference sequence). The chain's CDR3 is CATKQRLINQPQHF. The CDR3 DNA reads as TGCGCCACCAAACAGAGGCTAATCAATCAGCCCCAGCATTTT.

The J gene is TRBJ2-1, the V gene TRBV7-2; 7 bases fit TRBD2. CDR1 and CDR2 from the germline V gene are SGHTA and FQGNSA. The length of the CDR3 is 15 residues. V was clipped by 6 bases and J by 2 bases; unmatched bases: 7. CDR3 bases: TGTGCCAGCAGTCGAAGCGGGGTGGCCTACAATGAGCAGTTCTTC. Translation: CASSRSGVAYNEQFF.

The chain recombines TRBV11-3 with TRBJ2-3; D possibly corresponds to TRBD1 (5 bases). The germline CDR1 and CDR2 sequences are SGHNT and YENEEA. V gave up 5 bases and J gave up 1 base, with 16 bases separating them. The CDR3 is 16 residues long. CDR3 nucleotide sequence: TGTGCCAGCAGCGCGCCAAGGGGCGAGGGCACAGATACGCAGTATTTT. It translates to CASSAPRGEGTDTQYF.

CDR3 DNA sequence: TGTGCCAGTCAAAACCGGGGACAGGGGGTATCGCCCCAGCATTTT. Encoded protein: CASQNRGQGVSPQHF. V usage is TRBV19 and J usage is TRBJ1-5; 11 nucleotides agree with TRBD1. The CDR3 consists of 15 residues. The V segment lost 8 bases and the J segment 9 bases; nucleotides outside the gene matches: 12. Germline V gene data show CDR1 as LNHDA and CDR2 as SQIVND (reference sequence).

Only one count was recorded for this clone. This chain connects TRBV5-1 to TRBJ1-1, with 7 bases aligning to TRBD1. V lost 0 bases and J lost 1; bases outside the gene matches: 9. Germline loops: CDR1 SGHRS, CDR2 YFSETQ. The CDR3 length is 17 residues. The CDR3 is CASSLDYTGTENTEAFF. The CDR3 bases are TGCGCCAGCAGCTTGGATTATACCGGGACAGAGAACACTGAAGCTTTCTTT.

The CDR3 DNA sequence: TGTGCCAGCAGTCGAGGACAGGGCCCCTACGAGCAGTACTTC. Protein sequence: CASSRGQGPYEQYF. The V gene is TRBV11-2, the J gene TRBJ2-7; 8 bases map to TRBD1. This CDR3 region has 14 residues. Trimming took 6 bases from V and 2 from J; bases not matched to a gene: 6. The germline V gene encodes CDR1 SGHAT and CDR2 FQNNGV.

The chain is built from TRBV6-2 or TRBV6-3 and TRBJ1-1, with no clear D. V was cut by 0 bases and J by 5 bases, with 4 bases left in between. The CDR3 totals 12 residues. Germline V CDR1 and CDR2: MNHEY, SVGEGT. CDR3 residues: CASSYSWTEAFF. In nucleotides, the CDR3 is TGTGCCAGCAGTTACTCCTGGACTGAAGCTTTCTTT.

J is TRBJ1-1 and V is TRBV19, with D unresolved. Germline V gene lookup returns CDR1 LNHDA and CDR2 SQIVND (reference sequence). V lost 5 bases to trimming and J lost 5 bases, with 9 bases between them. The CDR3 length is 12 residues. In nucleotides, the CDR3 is TGTGCCAGTAGTCGCGAACGGACTGAAGCTTTCTTT. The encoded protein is CASSRERTEAFF.

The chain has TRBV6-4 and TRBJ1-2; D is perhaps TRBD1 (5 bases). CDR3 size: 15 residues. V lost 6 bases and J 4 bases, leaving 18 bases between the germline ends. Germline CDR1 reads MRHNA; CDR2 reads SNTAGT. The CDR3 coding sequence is TGTGCCAGCAGCCCCGGGGCAGGATCGGGCTATGGCTACACCTTC. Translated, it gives CASSPGAGSGYGYTF.

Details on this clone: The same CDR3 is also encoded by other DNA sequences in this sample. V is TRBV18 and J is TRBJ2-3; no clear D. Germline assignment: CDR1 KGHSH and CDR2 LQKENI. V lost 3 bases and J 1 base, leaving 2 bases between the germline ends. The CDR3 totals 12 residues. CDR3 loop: CASSPGTDTQYF. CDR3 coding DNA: TGTGCCAGCTCACCGGGCACAGATACGCAGTATTTT. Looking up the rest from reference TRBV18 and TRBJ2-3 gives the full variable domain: NAGVMQNPRHLVRRRGQEARLRCSPMKGHSHVYWYRQLPEEGLKFMVYLQKENIIDESGMPKERFSAEFPKEGPSILRIQQVVRGDSAAYFCASSPGTDTQYFGPGTRLTVL.

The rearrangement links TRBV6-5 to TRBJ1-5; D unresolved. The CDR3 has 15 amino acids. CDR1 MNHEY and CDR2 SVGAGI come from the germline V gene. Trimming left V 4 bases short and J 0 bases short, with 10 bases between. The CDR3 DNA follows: TGTGCCAGCAGTTTAAACCCTCTTAGCAATCAGCCCCAGCATTTT. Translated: CASSLNPLSNQPQHF.

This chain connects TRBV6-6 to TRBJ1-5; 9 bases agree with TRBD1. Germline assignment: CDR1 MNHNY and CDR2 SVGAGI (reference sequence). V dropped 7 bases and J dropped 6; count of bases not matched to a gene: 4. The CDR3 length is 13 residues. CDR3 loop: CASTKDRGQPQHF. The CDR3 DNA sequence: TGTGCCAGCACGAAGGACAGGGGTCAGCCCCAGCATTTT.

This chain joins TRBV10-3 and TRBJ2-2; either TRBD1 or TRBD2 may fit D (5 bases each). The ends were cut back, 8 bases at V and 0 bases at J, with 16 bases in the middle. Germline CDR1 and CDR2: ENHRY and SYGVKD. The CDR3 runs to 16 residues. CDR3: CAIPVRDGANTGELFF. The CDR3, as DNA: TGTGCCATCCCAGTTAGGGACGGCGCGAACACCGGGGAGCTGTTTTTT.

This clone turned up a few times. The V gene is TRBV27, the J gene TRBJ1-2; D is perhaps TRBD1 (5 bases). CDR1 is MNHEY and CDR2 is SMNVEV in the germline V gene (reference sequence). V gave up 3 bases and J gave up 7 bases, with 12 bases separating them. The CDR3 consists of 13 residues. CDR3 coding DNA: TGTGCCAGCAGTTTTCGGGGCTCAGGTGGCTACACCTTC. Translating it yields CASSFRGSGGYTF.

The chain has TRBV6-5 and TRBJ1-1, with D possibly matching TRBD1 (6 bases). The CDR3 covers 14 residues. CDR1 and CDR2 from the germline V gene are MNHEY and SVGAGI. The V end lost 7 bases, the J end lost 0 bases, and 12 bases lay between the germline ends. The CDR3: CASTKDRMNTEAFF. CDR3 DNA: TGTGCCAGCACTAAAGACAGGATGAACACTGAAGCTTTCTTT.

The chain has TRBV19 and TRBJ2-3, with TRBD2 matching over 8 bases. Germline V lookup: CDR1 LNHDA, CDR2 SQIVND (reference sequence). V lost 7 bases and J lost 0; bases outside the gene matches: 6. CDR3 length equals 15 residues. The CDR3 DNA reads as TGTGCCAGTAACAAGGGACTAGAAAGCACAGATACGCAGTATTTT. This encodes CASNKGLESTDTQYF.

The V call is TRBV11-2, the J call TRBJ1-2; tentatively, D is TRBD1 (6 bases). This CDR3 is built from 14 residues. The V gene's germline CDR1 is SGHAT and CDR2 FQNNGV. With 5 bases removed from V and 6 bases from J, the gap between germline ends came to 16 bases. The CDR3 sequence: CASSINQGRDGYTF. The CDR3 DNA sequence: TGTGCCAGCAGCATTAACCAGGGGAGGGATGGCTACACCTTC.

Here the CDR3 DNA reads TGTGCCAGCAGCGTCGGCGGGATCCAAGAGACCCAGTACTTC. This sequence encodes CASSVGGIQETQYF. The rearrangement links TRBV11-2 to TRBJ2-5; D is possibly TRBD2 (6 bases). V was cut by 5 bases and J by 1 base, with 11 bases left in between. The germline gives CDR1 SGHAT, CDR2 FQNNGV. The CDR3 loop spans 14 amino acids.

CDR3 sequence reads: CASSPPTNEQFF. For the CDR3, the DNA is TGCGCCAGCAGCCCCCCGACCAATGAGCAGTTCTTC. The V call is TRBV10-2, the J call TRBJ2-1; D not certain. The V end was cut by 6 bases, the J end by 6 bases, with 9 bases between. This CDR3 has 12 residues. The germline gives CDR1 WSHSY, CDR2 SAAADI.

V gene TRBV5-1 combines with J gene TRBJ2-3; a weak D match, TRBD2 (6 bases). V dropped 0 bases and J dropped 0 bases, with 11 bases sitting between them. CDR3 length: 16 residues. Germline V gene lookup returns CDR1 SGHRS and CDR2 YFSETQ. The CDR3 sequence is CASSLAGGKSTDTQYF. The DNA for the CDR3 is TGCGCCAGCAGCTTGGCCGGGGGTAAGAGCACAGATACGCAGTATTTT. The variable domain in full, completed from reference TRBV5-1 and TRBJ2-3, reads KAGVTQTPRYLIKTRGQQVTLSCSPISGHRSVSWYQQTPGQGLQFLFEYFSETQRNKGNFPGRFSGRQFSNSRSEMNVSTLELGDSALYLCASSLAGGKSTDTQYFGPGTRLTVL.

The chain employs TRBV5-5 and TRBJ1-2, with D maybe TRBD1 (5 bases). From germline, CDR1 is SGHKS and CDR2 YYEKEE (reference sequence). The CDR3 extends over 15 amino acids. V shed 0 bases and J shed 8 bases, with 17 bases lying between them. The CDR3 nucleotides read TGTGCCAGCAGCTTGGGTCCTTCCGGGGCAGAAGGCTACACCTTC. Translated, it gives CASSLGPSGAEGYTF.

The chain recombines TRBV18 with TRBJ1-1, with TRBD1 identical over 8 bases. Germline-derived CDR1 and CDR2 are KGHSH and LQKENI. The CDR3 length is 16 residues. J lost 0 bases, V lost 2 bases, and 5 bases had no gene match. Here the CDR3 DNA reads TGTGCCAGCTCACCAAGCACAGGGGGGATGAACACTGAAGCTTTCTTT. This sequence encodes CASSPSTGGMNTEAFF.

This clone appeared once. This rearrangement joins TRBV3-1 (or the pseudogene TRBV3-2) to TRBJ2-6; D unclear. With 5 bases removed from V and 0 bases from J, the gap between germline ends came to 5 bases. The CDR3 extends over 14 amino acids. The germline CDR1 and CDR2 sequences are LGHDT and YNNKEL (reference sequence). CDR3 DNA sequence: TGTGCCAGCAGCGCCTACTCTGGGGCCAACGTCCTGACTTTC. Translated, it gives CASSAYSGANVLTF.

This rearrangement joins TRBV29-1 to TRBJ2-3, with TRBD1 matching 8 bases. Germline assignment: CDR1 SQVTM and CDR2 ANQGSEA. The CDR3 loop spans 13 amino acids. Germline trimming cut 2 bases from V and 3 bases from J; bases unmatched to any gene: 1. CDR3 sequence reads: CSVEWTGTDTQYF. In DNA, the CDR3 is TGCAGCGTTGAATGGACAGGGACAGATACGCAGTATTTT.

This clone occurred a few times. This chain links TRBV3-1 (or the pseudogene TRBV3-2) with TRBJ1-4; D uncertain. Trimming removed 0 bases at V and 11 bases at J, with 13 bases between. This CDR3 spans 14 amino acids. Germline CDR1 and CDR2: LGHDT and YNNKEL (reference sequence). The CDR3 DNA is TGTGCCAGCAGCCAAGACGGACGGGGTGTCAAACTGTTTTTT. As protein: CASSQDGRGVKLFF.

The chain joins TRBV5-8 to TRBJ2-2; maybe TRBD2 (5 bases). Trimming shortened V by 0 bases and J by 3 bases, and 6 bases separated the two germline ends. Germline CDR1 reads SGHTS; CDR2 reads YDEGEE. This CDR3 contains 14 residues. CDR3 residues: CASSLAGYTGELFF. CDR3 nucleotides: TGTGCCAGCAGCTTGGCGGGGTACACCGGGGAGCTGTTTTTT. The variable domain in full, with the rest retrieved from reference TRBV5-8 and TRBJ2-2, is EAGVTQSPTHLIKTRGQQATLRCSPISGHTSVYWYQQALGLGLQFLLWYDEGEERNRGNFPPRFSGRQFPNYSSELNVNALELEDSALYLCASSLAGYTGELFFGEGSRLTVL.

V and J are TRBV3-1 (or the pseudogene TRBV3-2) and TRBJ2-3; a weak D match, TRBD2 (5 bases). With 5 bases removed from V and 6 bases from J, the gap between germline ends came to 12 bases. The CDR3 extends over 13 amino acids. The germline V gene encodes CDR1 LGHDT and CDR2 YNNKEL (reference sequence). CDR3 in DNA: TGTGCCAGCAGCGATCGAGCGGCGGATACGCAGTATTTT. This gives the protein CASSDRAADTQYF.